This T cell receptor beta chain was profiled in a study of blood T cell repertoires in COVID-19 (dated by TCRdb to 2018 to 2021). Regarding the complete study: Samples covering the acute and convalescent phases of COVID-19 were provided by collaborators in the United States, Italy and Spain. The repertoires were released in a freely available public database intended as a resource for research on the immune response to SARS-CoV-2. The dataset comprised deeply sampled blood TCRbeta repertoires from subjects exposed to, actively infected with, or recovered from COVID-19. Where available, HLA class I and class II types were taken from metadata supplied by the sample provider and were not determined by assay-based typing. The material from the prospective study consisted of cDNA or gDNA derived from T cells, B-cell-depleted T cells, or PBMCs. The sample metadata nearly always contained a de-identified subject ID, COVID-19 status, age in years and sex. Samples were obtained from the ongoing ImmuneRACE study (first 160 participants) and from 1,254 subjects provided by 6 global collaborators.

Via the germline V gene (reference sequence), CDR1 is LNHDA and CDR2 SQIVND. The junction shows trimming of 6 bases on V and 1 base on J, plus 12 bases between the germline ends. From the cysteine through the phenylalanine, the CDR3 covers 14 amino acids. Here the CDR3 DNA is all that survives: 42 bases in frame from base 1. Overall study outcomes, separate from this receptor: The amount of clinical and demographic metadata varied by source and participant and was provided uncurated.

Regarding this clone: The antigen it recognizes is unknown. Base-call qualities are not available, and no considerably larger clone is one nucleotide away.

The immunoSEQ Assay, a bias-controlled multiplex PCR, was used to amplify TCRbeta CDR3 regions from genomic DNA. The authors' pipeline ran thus. Within the assay, amplification of reference gene primers was used to estimate how many nucleated cells each sample contained. Sequence reads were collapsed and filtered to measure the absolute abundance of every unique TCRbeta CDR3 rearrangement. For each sample, productive Simpson clonality was calculated as the square root of Simpson's diversity index over productive rearrangements. This is the immuneACCESS table as TCRdb keeps it, with only in-frame sequences that have V and J called. A part of the clones is gone; compared with another copy, unresolved V genes explain less than half, and the rest is unexplained. The D gene and trimming were derived from the DNA, and the V and J assignments and clone size from that table. The sample table holds about 97,000 clones, of which roughly 80% were seen once. About 9% of the sample is in the top ten clones.

Whole blood was collected in K2EDTA tubes by collaborating institutions according to the institutions' own protocols. For TCRbeta analysis, collaborators shipped samples in one of three forms: frozen whole blood, isolated PBMCs, or DNA extracted from either of those sample types. This TCR was recovered from a man between 60 and 70 years old with active or convalescent COVID-19. Sample: peripheral blood. The V gene is TRBV19 and the J gene is TRBJ1-2; D gene: possibly TRBD1, on 5 matching bases. The CDR3 has the sequence CASRGAGNNYGYTF. The nucleotide sequence is TGTGCCAGTAGAGGGGCAGGGAATAACTATGGCTACACCTTC.